This note documents a single T cell receptor beta chain sequence. No antigen is known for it. The sample originates from a study of CD8+ T cells in alopecia areata. CDR1 SGDLS and CDR2 YYNGEE come from the germline V gene. The CDR3 totals 14 residues. The J segment lost 3 bases and the V segment lost 4 bases, leaving 7 bases of the junction unmatched. cDNA reverse transcribed from extracted RNA served as the sequencing template. Data came from immunoSEQ multiplex PCR; TCRdb stores just in-frame clones and leaves some out. The sample lists around 34,000 clones; approximately 60% were seen once. Regarding the study as a whole: Sequenced scalp T cells also include alphabeta T cells resident in normal skin. The study found higher clonality in lesional than normal scalp, especially in alopecia totalis/universalis.

V and J are TRBV9 and TRBJ2-7; 7 bases align to TRBD2. Sequenced: NKG2D-high CD8+ T cells sorted from blood. The TCR sequence derives from a human donor with alopecia areata. The CDR3: CASSPRTSFYEQYF. CDR3 bases: TGTGCCAGCAGCCCCCGGACTAGTTTCTACGAGCAGTACTTC.